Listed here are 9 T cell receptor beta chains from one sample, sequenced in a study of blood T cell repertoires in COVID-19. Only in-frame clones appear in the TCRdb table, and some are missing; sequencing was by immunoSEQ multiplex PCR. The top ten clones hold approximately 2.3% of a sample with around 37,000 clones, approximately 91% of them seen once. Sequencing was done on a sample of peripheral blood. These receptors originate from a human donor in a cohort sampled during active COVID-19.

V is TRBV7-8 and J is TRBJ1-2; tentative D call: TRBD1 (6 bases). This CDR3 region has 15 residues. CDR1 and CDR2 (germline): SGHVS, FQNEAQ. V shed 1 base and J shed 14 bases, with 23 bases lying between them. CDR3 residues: CASSLGGHTTYGRTF. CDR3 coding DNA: TGTGCCAGCAGCTTAGGGGGACACACGACCTATGGTCGAACCTTC.

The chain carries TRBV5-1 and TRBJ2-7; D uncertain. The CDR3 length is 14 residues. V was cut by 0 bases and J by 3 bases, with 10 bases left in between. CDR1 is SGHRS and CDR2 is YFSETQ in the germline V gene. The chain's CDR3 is CASSLDWPFYEQYF. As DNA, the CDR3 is TGCGCCAGCAGCTTGGATTGGCCCTTCTACGAGCAGTACTTC.

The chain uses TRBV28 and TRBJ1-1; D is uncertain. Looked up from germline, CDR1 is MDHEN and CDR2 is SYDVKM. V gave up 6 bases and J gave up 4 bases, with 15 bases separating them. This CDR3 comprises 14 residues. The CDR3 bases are TGTGCCAGCAGCAGAATGGAGTTCGGCACTGAAGCTTTCTTT. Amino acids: CASSRMEFGTEAFF.

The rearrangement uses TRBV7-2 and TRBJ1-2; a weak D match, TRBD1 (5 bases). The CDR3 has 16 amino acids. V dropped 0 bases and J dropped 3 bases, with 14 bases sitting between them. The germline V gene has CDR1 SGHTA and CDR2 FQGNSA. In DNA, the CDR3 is TGTGCCAGCAGCTTAGCCCGGACAAGGGAAGACTATGGCTACACCTTC. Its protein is CASSLARTREDYGYTF.

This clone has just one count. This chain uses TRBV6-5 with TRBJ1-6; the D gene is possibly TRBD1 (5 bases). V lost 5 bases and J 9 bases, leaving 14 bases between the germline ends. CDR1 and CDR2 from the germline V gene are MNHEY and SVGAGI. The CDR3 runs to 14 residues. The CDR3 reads CASSTVWGGSPLHF. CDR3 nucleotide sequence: TGTGCCAGCAGTACGGTTTGGGGGGGTTCACCCCTCCACTTT.

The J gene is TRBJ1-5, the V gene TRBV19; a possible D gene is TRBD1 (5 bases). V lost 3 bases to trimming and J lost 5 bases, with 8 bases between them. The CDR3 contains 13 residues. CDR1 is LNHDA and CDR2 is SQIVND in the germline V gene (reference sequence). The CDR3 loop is CASSMGRDQPQHF. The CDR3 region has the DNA TGTGCCAGTAGTATGGGCAGGGATCAGCCCCAGCATTTT.

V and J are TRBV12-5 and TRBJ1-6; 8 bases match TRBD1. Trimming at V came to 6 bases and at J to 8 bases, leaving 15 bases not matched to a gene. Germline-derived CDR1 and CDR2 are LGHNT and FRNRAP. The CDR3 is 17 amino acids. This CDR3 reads CASGRSTDRVKDSPLHF. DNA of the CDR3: TGTGCTAGTGGCAGGTCCACGGACAGGGTGAAGGATTCACCCCTCCACTTT.

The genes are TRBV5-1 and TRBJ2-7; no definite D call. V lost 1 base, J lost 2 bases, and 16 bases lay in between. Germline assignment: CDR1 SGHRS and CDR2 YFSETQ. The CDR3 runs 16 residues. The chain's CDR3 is CASSLIPSTPTYEQYF. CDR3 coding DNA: TGCGCCAGCAGCTTGATCCCCTCCACTCCGACCTACGAGCAGTACTTC.

CDR3 DNA: TGTGCCAGCAGCCCGCGGGACTACACAGATACGCAGTATTTT. It codes for CASSPRDYTDTQYF. V gene TRBV9 combines with J gene TRBJ2-3, with 7 bases that match TRBD2. In germline, CDR1 is SGDLS, CDR2 YYNGEE. V trimming: 4 bases; J trimming: 2 bases; junction bases outside the gene matches: 4. The CDR3 sequence is 14 residues long.